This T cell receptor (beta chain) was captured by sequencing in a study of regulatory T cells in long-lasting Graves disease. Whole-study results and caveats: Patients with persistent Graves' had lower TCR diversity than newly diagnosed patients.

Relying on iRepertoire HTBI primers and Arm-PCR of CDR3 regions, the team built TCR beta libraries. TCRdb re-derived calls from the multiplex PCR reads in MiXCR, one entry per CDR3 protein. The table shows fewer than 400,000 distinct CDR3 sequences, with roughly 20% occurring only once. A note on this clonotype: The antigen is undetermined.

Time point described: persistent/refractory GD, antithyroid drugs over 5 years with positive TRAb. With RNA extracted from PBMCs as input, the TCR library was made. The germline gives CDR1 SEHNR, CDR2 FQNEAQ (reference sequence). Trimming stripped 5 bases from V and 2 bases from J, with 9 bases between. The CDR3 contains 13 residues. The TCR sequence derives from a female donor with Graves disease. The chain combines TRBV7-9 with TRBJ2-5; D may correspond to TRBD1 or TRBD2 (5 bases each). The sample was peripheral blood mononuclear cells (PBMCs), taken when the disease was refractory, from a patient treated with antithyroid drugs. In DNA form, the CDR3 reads TGTGCCAGCAGCCAGGGACCACAAGAGACCCAGTACTTC. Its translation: CASSQGPQETQYF.